One and the same sample provided the 10 T cell receptor beta chains below, sequenced in a study of blood T cell repertoires in COVID-19. Repertoires were generated with immunoSEQ multiplex PCR, while TCRdb's copy carries only in-frame clones and drops some. Of 100,000 to 150,000 clones listed, 88% are singletons. Sequenced: peripheral blood. Source of these receptors: a human donor in a cohort sampled during active COVID-19.

The chain combines TRBV5-1 with TRBJ2-5; D remains ambiguous. This CDR3 has 12 residues. The germline CDR1 and CDR2 sequences are SGHRS and YFSETQ. V was cut by 4 bases and J by 0 bases, with 4 bases left in between. CDR3 amino acids: CASSPNQETQYF. CDR3 DNA: TGCGCCAGCAGCCCCAACCAAGAGACCCAGTACTTC.

This chain links TRBV3-1 (or the pseudogene TRBV3-2) with TRBJ2-5; a weak D match, TRBD2 (5 bases). V shed 1 base and J shed 4 bases, with 13 bases lying between them. The CDR3 has 15 residues. Germline V gene sequence: CDR1 LGHDT, CDR2 YNNKEL (reference sequence). Here the CDR3 reads CASSQGNDEGETQYF. The DNA for the CDR3 is TGTGCCAGCAGCCAAGGAAACGACGAGGGAGAGACCCAGTACTTC.

This clone has only a few counts. The chain is built from TRBV27 and TRBJ2-5; 12 positions agree with TRBD2. Germline CDR1 MNHEY, CDR2 SMNVEV (reference sequence). The CDR3 spans 14 residues. V shed 5 bases and J 7 bases; nucleotides not matched to a gene: 5. Written as DNA, the CDR3 is TGTGCCAGCAGTCCGCAGGGACTAGCGGGGACCCAGTACTTC. It specifies CASSPQGLAGTQYF.

The V gene is TRBV10-2, the J gene TRBJ2-7, with D tentatively TRBD1 (6 bases). Germline V gene sequence: CDR1 WSHSY, CDR2 SAAADI. The V end lost 6 bases, the J end lost 1 base, and 16 bases lay between the germline ends. CDR3 length: 15 residues. CDR3 in DNA: TGCGCCAGCAGGGTACTTACAGGGCGATCCTACGAGCAGTACTTC. Translated, it gives CASRVLTGRSYEQYF.

The chain combines TRBV28 with TRBJ2-2; D might be TRBD1 (5 bases). V was shortened by 3 bases and J by 6 bases, with 11 bases between the two germline ends. Per the germline V gene, CDR1 is MDHEN and CDR2 is SYDVKM. CDR3 size: 14 residues. CDR3 in amino acids: CASSLPGWAGELFF. DNA of the CDR3: TGTGCCAGCAGTTTGCCAGGGTGGGCCGGGGAGCTGTTTTTT.

The V gene is TRBV7-9, the J gene TRBJ2-1, with 11 bases identical to TRBD2. This CDR3 has 18 residues. CDR1 and CDR2 (germline): SEHNR, FQNEAQ (reference sequence). The J segment lost 8 bases and the V segment lost 0 bases, leaving 12 bases of the junction unmatched. The CDR3 DNA follows: TGTGCCAGCAGCTTAGCGGAGGGCCTAGCGGGAGGACCGCATGAGCAGTTCTTC. This translates into CASSLAEGLAGGPHEQFF.

This sequence joins TRBV4-2 and TRBJ2-7; D is ambiguous. The V end lost 1 base, the J end lost 0 bases, and 13 bases lay between the germline ends. The CDR3 extends over 16 amino acids. Per the germline V gene, CDR1 is LGHNA and CDR2 is YNFKEQ. CDR3 protein: CASSQGGTYTSYEQYF. The CDR3 region has the DNA TGTGCCAGCAGCCAAGGCGGCACATATACCTCCTACGAGCAGTACTTC.

The chain recombines TRBV6-5 with TRBJ1-2; TRBD1 agrees at 8 bases. V lost 7 bases to trimming and J lost 2 bases; unmatched junction nucleotides: 9. The CDR3 has 15 amino acids. Germline assignment: CDR1 MNHEY and CDR2 SVGAGI. This CDR3 is CASTSGAGGNYGYTF. As DNA, the CDR3 is TGTGCCAGCACATCTGGCGCAGGGGGCAACTATGGCTACACCTTC.

The gene calls are TRBV4-1 and TRBJ2-3; D remains unclear. CDR3 size: 13 residues. V lost 3 bases and J lost 1, with 5 bases in between. The V gene's germline CDR1 is MGHRA and CDR2 YSYEKL. CDR3 DNA sequence: TGCGCCAGCAGCCACACGGGCACAGATACGCAGTATTTT. Encoded protein: CASSHTGTDTQYF.

J is TRBJ2-1 and V is TRBV5-1; tentative D call: TRBD2 (6 bases). The CDR3 covers 17 residues. Germline CDR1 and CDR2: SGHRS and YFSETQ. Trimming removed 0 bases at V and 6 bases at J, with 19 bases between. The CDR3 DNA is TGCGCCAGCAGCTTGGCAATAGGGCCTCGGGGACTCAATGAGCAGTTCTTC. Residues: CASSLAIGPRGLNEQFF.